This T cell receptor (beta chain) is from a study of shared clonotypes between healthy human individuals. Naive-designated CD8 cells lacked CD45RO, were positively enriched for CCR7, and omitted terminally differentiated effector memory CD45RA+ cells. Data came from immunoSEQ multiplex PCR; TCRdb stores just in-frame clones and leaves some out. There are some 800,000 clones in the sample; 92% occur only once, and about 25% lies in the top ten. The sequenced material came from naive CD8+ T cells sorted from blood. This receptor was taken from a man aged 25-40 years in good health.

CDR3 bases: TGTGCCAGCAGTGACTCGATAAGGGCCGGGGAGCTGTTTTTT. It encodes CASSDSIRAGELFF. The genes are TRBV6-4 and TRBJ2-2; D is undetermined. Per the germline V gene, CDR1 is MRHNA and CDR2 is SNTAGT. Trimming removed 0 bases at V and 6 bases at J, with 8 bases between. The CDR3 runs 14 residues.